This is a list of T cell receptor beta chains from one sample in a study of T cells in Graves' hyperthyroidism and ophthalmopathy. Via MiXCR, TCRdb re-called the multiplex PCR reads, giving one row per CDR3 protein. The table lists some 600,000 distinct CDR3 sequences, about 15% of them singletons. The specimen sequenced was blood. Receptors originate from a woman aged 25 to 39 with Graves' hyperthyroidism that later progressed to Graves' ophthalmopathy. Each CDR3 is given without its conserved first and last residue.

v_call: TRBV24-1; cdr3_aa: ATSDLVAGVAGTDTQY
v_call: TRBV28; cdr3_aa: ASSPPGDAGRYNEQF
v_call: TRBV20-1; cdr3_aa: SARGQGGEAQH
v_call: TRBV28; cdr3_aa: ASRRETQY
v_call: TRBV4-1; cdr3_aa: ASSQEEADTQY
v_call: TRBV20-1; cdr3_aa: SVQGQETQY
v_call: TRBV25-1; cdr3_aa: AILNPGGSEETQY
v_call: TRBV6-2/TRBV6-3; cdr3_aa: ASTPGLANTDTQY
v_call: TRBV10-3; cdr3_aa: AISEEGILDSQETQF
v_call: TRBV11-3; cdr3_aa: ATTLGTSGGVQY
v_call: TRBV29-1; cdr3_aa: SVGGGTPTYEQY
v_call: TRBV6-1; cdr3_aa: ASGGQMNTEAF
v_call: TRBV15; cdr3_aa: ATSWPPGTSGSYEQY
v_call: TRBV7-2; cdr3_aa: ASSPYRLSDNQPQH
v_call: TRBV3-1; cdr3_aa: ASSQAWGTNEKLF
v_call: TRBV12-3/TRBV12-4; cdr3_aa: ASSVGTSGSYNEQF
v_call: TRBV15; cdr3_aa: ATSSKGFTEAF
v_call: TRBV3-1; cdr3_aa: ASSQEIMGTSYEQY
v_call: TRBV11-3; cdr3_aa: ASRSELNGGYKYEQF
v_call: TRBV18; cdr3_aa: ASSHDFGTGVSYEQY
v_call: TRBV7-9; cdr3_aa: ASSPTGPGANVLT
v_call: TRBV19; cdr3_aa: ASSIGRVAEAF
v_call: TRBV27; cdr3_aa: ASSLQGENQPQH
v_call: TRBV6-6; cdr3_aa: ASSYSSPSGRPAGANVLT
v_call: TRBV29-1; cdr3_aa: SVWTVNTEAF
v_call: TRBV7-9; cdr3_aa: ASSLPGADEQY
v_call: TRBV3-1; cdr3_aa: ASSQDVSGGRDTQY
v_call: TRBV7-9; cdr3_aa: ASSLREVTNEKLF
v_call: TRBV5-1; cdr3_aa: ASSLDRDAEQY
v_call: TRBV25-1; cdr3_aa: ASSDPTSGPLKDTQY
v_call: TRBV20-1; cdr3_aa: SARGTGRGISYNEQF
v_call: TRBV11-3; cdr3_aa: ASSSGWGLAGGDKTDTQY
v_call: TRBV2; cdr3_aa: ASSEVKGTIEAF
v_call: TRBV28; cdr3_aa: ASSSSELAGGPTYEQY
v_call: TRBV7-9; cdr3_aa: ASSLSIPGNTEAF
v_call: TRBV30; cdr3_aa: AWSGTRGNNSPLH
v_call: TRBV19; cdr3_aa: ASSTPGLRDEQF
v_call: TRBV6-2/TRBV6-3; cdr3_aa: ASSYTHPGQGATEQF
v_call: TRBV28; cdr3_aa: ASSAQGANEQY
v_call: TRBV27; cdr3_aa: ASRASGTSVNNEQF
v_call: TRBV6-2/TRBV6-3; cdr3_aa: ASSYLTREHEQY
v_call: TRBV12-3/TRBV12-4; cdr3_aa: ASSLRGREKLF
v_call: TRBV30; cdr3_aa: AWSAQRNTEAF
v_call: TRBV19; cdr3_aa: ASSGDSYNEQF
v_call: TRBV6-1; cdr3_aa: ASNTRGRETQY
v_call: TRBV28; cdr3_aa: ASSSLRESAKLF
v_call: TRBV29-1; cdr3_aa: SVEAGAFADTQY
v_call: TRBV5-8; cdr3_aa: ASSSDSLLYGYT
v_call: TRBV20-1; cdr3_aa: SARDLQGADTEAF